This TCR beta chain derives from a study of T cells in Graves' hyperthyroidism and ophthalmopathy. Overall study results and limits: A model of 13 V-J features distinguished ophthalmopathy from stable hyperthyroidism.

V dropped 1 base and J dropped 5; count of bases not matched to a gene: 6. The CDR3 has 16 residues. Germline V gives CDR1 SGHAT, CDR2 FQNNGV. Not enrolled were patients with uncontrolled infection, other autoimmune disease, pregnancy or lactation. This clonotype appeared many times. What it binds is not known. Researchers amplified the TCR beta CDR3 regions from RNA transcripts. HTBI primers drove first-round RT-PCR of the TCR CDR3. TCRdb re-analysed the multiplex PCR reads in MiXCR, keeping a single row per CDR3 protein. The sample lists around 500,000 distinct CDR3 sequences; approximately 23% were seen once.

This sequence originates from a woman aged 70-85 years with Graves' ophthalmopathy. The chain employs TRBV11-2 and TRBJ2-3; 10 bases align to TRBD1. The specimen sequenced was blood. Here the CDR3 reads CASSLGGQGLGDTQYF. The CDR3 DNA reads as TGTGCCAGCAGCTTAGGGGGACAGGGGCTCGGAGATACGCAGTATTTT.